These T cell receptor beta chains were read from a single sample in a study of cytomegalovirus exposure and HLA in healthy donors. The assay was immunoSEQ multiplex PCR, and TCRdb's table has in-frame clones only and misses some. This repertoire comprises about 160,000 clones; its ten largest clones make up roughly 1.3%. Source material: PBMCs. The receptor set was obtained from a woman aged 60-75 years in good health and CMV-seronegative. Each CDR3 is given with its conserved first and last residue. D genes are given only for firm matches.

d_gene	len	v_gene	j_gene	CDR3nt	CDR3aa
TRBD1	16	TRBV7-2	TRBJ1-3	TGTGCCAGCAGCTTATTCGACAGGGGGCTTGGAAACACCATATATTTT	CASSLFDRGLGNTIYF
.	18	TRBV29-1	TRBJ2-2	TGCAGCGTCCCAAGCCCGCGGCGGCACCGAGGTAACACCGGGGAGCTGTTTTTT	CSVPSPRRHRGNTGELFF
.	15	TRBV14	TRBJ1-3	TGTGCCAGCAGCGAATACAGCGGTTTTAGAAACACCATATATTTT	CASSEYSGFRNTIYF
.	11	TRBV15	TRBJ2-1	TGTGCCACCAGCACTTACAATGAGCAGTTCTTC	CATSTYNEQFF
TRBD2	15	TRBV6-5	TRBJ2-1	TGTGCCAGCAGTCCCACTAGCGGGAATTACAATGAGCAGTTCTTC	CASSPTSGNYNEQFF
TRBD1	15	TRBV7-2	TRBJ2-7	TGTGCCAGCAGCCTGGGGGCAGGGGGTACCTACGAGCAGTACTTC	CASSLGAGGTYEQYF
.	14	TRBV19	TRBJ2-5	TGTGCCAGTAGTATTGGGGCGGGGGCTGGGACCCAGTACTTC	CASSIGAGAGTQYF
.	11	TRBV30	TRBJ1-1	TGTGCCTGGAGTGTACTAAGTGAAGCTTTCTTT	CAWSVLSEAFF
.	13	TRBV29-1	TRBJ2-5	TGCAGCGTTGAAGGAGCGGCTCAAGAGACCCAGTACTTC	CSVEGAAQETQYF
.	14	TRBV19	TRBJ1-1	TGTGCCAGTAGTATATGGGGGCAAGGGACTGAAGCTTTCTTT	CASSIWGQGTEAFF
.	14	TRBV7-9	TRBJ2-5	TGTGCCAGCAGCTCCCTAGGAAGAGGGGAGACCCAGTACTTC	CASSSLGRGETQYF
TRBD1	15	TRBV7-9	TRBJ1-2	TGTGCCAGCAGCTTCCACAGGGGGCATGACGGTGGCTACACCTTC	CASSFHRGHDGGYTF
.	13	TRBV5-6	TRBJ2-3	TGTGCCAGCAGCTTGACTCCCTCAGATACGCAGTATTTT	CASSLTPSDTQYF
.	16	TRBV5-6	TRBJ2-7	TGTGCCAGCAGCCGCGGAACCCGGACGGGAGACTACGAGCAGTACTTC	CASSRGTRTGDYEQYF
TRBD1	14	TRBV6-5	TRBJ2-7	TGTGCCAGCAGCCGGGACAGGGACCTCTACGAGCAGTACTTC	CASSRDRDLYEQYF
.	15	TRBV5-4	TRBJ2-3	TGTGCCAGCAGCTTGCCGGGCTTAGGGGGAGATACGCAGTATTTT	CASSLPGLGGDTQYF
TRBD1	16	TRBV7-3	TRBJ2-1	TGTGCCAGCAGCTTAACAGGGACAGGGTTCTACAATGAGCAGTTCTTC	CASSLTGTGFYNEQFF
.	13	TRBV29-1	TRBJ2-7	TGCAGCGTTGAATCCCAGGGCGTGGACGAGCAGTACTTC	CSVESQGVDEQYF
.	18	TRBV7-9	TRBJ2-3	TGTGCCAGCAGCCCCAGAGGGGGGGGCCGGGTTGAGACAGATACGCAGTATTTT	CASSPRGGGRVETDTQYF
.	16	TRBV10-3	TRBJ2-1	TGTGCCATCAGTGAACAACTCAGGACAGCAAACAATGAGCAGTTCTTC	CAISEQLRTANNEQFF
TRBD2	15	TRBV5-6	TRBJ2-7	TGTGCCAGCAGCTCGGGACTAGCGGGAATTTACGAGCAGTACTTC	CASSSGLAGIYEQYF
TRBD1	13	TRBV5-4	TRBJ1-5	TGTGCCACGGGACAGGGCTACAATCAGCCCCAGCATTTT	CATGQGYNQPQHF
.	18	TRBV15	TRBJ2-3	TGTGCCACCAGCAATGGAAACGCAGGGCCTCGGAACACAGATACGCAGTATTTT	CATSNGNAGPRNTDTQYF
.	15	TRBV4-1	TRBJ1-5	TGCGCCAGCAGCCAAGAGTCGAGGTCTGATCAGCCCCAGCATTTT	CASSQESRSDQPQHF
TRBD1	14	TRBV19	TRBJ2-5	TGTGCCAGTAGTGCAGACAGGGGAGAAGAGACCCAGTACTTC	CASSADRGEETQYF
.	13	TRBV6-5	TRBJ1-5	TGTGCCAGCAGCGGACACTCAAATCAGCCCCAGCATTTT	CASSGHSNQPQHF
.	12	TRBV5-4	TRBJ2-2	TGTGCCAGCAGCTTGGCGGCCGGGGAGCTGTTTTTT	CASSLAAGELFF